This T cell receptor beta chain was sequenced in a study of radiation and T cells in renal cell carcinoma. The repertoire was sequenced with immunoSEQ multiplex PCR; TCRdb's copy has only in-frame clones and lacks some. The table has about 140,000 clones, 75% to 90% seen once. The CDR3 contains 15 residues. V gave up 6 bases and J gave up 1 base; unmatched junction bases: 8. In germline, CDR1 is SNHLY, CDR2 FYNNEI. Time point in this sample: baseline pretreatment blood. Treatment noted: 15 Gy SBRT to primary tumor, nephrectomy 4 weeks later. The sequences come from blood, collected from a patient whose treatment included radiotherapy and nephrectomy. The sequence derives from a woman aged 45-65 years with renal cell carcinoma. The rearrangement joins TRBV2 to TRBJ2-7; 8 nucleotides agree with TRBD2. The CDR3 here is CASRRFGGGSYEQYF. CDR3 DNA sequence: TGTGCCAGCAGGAGGTTTGGCGGGGGGTCCTACGAGCAGTACTTC.